The source of this T cell receptor (beta chain) is a study of shared clonotypes between healthy human individuals. The assay was immunoSEQ multiplex PCR, and TCRdb's table has in-frame clones only and misses some. Of roughly 2.1 million clones in the sample, 85% to 95% were seen once. Cells designated naive CD8 were CD45RO-negative and were positively selected for CCR7, with terminally differentiated effector memory CD45RA+ cells excluded. Every donor, a Caucasian adult, lived in Nashville, Tennessee. The CDR3 totals 15 residues. Germline loops: CDR1 SGHVS, CDR2 FQNEAQ. Germline trimming cut 2 bases from V and 5 bases from J; bases unmatched to any gene: 8.

This chain uses TRBV7-8 with TRBJ1-2; 7 bases match TRBD1. The sequence derives from a man aged 18 to 29 in good health. Some clones in this sample may be carry-over from other donors' samples. The sequencing input was naive CD8+ T cells from PBMCs. CDR3 protein: CASSLIQGGGYGYTF. The CDR3 bases are TGTGCCAGCAGCTTAATACAAGGGGGCGGGTATGGCTACACCTTC.